The T cell receptor (beta chain) described here comes from a study of blood T cell repertoires in COVID-19. The CDR3 has 17 amino acids. With V trimmed by 5 bases and J by 3 bases, 14 bases remained unmatched. The germline V gene has CDR1 SQVTM and CDR2 ANQGSEA. Clones were read by immunoSEQ multiplex PCR, and TCRdb kept only the in-frame ones, dropping some. The sample yields approximately 300,000 clones, roughly 88% seen once. The sequence was collected from a woman aged 25-40 years who had recovered from COVID-19. The chain carries TRBV29-1 and TRBJ2-5; 11 nucleotides agree with TRBD2. What was sequenced was PBMCs or T cells enriched from blood (not recorded which). In DNA form, the CDR3 reads TGCAGCGTTAAGTCGATATTCCTAGCGGGAGGAAAAGAGACCCAGTACTTC. Protein sequence: CSVKSIFLAGGKETQYF.